This TCR beta chain was sequenced in a study of cytotoxic CD8 clonotypes in ibrutinib-treated CLL. About this clone itself: Antigen unknown.

The germline V gene encodes CDR1 MNHEY and CDR2 SVGAGI. The CDR3 spans 15 residues. V trimming: 7 bases; J trimming: 5 bases; junction bases outside the gene matches: 12. Here immunoSEQ multiplex PCR was the method, and the copy in TCRdb shows in-frame clones only, minus some. The table shows 140,000 to 150,000 clones, with about three quarters occurring only once. Study results and caveats: The public clonotypes identified were infrequent and showed contraction or stability on treatment. Exceeding age-matched healthy donors, baseline clonality also tracked the counts of circulating CD8+ T cells. The study found clonality rose at ibrutinib response, then fell toward baseline at progression.

The receptor's source is a human donor with chronic lymphocytic leukemia. The J gene is TRBJ1-2, the V gene TRBV6-5, with 8 positions matching TRBD1. Sequencing was performed on PBMCs, taken after 24 months of ibrutinib treatment. The CDR3 DNA is TGTGCCAGCACCACAGGGACAGGCCGAGGGTATGGCTACACCTTC. Translation gives CASTTGTGRGYGYTF.